The clone carrying this T cell receptor (beta chain) was seen a few times. The CDR3 sequence is 14 residues long. V was cut by 6 bases and J by 8 bases, with 19 bases left in between. Germline lookup yields CDR1 MDHEN and CDR2 SYDVKM. Categorization into cohorts depended on clinical history that participants reported. This entry belongs to a study of blood T cell repertoires in COVID-19. In the study overall: Sample material is recorded as cDNA or gDNA derived from T cells, B-cell-depleted T cells, or PBMCs.

Original handling: Researchers report that nucleated cell counts were estimated from reference gene primer amplification. Produced via immunoSEQ multiplex PCR; TCRdb's table is partial and in-frame only. The V and J calls and the clone size are those of that table, but D and trimming were determined from the DNA. Of 210,000 or so clones in the sample, about four fifths were seen once. The material sequenced was PBMCs or T cells enriched from blood (not recorded which). This rearrangement joins TRBV28 to TRBJ1-2, with D tentatively TRBD1 (6 bases). The receptor's source is a woman aged 50 to 60 who had been exposed to COVID-19. This chain's CDR3 is CASRYGDTPGGYTF. The CDR3 DNA sequence: TGTGCCAGCAGGTACGGGGACACCCCTGGGGGCTACACCTTC.